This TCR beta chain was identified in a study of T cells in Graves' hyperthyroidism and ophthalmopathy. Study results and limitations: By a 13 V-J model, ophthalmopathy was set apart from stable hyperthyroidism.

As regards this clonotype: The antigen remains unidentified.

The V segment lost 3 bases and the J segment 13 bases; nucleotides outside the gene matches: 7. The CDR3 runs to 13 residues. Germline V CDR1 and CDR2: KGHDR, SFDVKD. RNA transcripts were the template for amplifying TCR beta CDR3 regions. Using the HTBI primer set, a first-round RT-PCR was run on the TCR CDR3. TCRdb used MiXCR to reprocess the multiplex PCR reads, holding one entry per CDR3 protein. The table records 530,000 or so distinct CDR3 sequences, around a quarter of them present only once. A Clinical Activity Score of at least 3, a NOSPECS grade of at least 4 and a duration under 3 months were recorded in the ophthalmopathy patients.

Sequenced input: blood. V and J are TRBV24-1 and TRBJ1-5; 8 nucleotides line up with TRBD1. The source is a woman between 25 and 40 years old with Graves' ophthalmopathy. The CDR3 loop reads CATSDLGQGRQHF. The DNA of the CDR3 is TGTGCCACCAGTGATCTCGGACAGGGACGGCAGCATTTT.